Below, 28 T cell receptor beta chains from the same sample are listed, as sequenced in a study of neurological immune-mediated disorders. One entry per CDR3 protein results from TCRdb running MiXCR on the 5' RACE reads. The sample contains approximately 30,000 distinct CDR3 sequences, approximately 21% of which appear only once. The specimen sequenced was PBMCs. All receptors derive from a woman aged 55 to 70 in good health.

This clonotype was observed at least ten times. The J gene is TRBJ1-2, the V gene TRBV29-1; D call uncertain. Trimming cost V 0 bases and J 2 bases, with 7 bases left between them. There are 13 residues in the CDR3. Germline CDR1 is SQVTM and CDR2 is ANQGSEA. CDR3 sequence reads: CSVEDMVNYGYTF. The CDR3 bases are TGCAGCGTTGAAGATATGGTGAACTATGGCTACACCTTC.

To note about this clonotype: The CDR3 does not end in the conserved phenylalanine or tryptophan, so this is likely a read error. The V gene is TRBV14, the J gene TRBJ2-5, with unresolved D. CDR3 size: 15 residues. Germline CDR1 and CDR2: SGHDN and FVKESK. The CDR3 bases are TGTGCCAGCAGCCAAGAAAAGATTTACCAAGAAACCCAGTACCTC. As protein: CASSQEKIYQETQYL.

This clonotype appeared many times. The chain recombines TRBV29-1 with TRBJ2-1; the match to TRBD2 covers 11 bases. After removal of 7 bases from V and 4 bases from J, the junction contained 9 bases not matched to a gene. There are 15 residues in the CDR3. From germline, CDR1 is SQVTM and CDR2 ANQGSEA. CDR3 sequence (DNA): TGCAGCGCCCCGACTAGCGGGAATTTTTACAATGAGCAGTTCTTC. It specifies CSAPTSGNFYNEQFF.

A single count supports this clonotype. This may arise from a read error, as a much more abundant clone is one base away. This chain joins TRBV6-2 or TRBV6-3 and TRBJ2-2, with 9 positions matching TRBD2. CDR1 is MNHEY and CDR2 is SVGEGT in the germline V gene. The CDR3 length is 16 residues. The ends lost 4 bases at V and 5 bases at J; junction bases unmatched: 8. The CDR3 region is CASSSRGGAKTGELFF. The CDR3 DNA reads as TGTGCCAGCAGTTCTCGCGGGGGGGCAAAGACCGGGGAGCTGTTTTTT.

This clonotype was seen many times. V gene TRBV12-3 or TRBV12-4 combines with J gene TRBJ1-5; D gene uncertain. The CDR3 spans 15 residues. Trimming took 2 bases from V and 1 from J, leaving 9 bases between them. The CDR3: CASSLRVGSNQPQHF. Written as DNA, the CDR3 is TGTGCCAGCAGTTTAAGAGTCGGCAGCAATCAGCCCCAGCATTTT.

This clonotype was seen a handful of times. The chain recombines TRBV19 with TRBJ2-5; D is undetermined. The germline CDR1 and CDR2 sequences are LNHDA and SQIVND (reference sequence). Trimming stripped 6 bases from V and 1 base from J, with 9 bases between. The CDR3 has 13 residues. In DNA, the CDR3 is TGTGCCAGTAGGCAAGCTGGCCAAGAGACCCAGTACTTC. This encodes CASRQAGQETQYF.

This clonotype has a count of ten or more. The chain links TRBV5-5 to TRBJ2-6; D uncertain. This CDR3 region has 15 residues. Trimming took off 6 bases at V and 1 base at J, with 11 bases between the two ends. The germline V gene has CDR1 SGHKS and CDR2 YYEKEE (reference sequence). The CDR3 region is CASNRRGSGANVLTF. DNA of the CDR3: TGTGCCAGCAATAGGAGAGGTTCTGGGGCCAACGTCCTGACTTTC.

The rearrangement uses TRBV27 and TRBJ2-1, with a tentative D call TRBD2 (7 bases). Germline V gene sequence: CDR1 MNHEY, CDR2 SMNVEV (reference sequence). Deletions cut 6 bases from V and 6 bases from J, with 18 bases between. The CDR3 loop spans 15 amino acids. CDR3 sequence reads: CASRVMGGQRNEQFF. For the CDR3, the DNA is TGTGCCAGCAGGGTTATGGGGGGGCAGCGCAATGAGCAGTTCTTC.

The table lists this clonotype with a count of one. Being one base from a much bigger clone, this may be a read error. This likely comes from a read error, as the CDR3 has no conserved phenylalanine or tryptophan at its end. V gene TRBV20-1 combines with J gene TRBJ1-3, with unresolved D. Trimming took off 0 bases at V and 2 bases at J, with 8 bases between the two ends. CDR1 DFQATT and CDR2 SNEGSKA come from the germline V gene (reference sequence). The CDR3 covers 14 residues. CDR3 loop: CSARDAGTGNTIYY. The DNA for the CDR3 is TGCAGTGCTAGAGATGCGGGGACTGGAAACACCATATATTAT.

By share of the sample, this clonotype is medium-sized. The DNA of the CDR3 is TGTGCCAGCAGCGCCACAGGACAGAGATGGAACACCGGGGAGCTGTTTTTT. Amino acid sequence: CASSATGQRWNTGELFF. The V call is TRBV9, the J call TRBJ2-2; TRBD1 might be the D (6 bases). Germline CDR1 and CDR2: SGDLS and YYNGEE. V was trimmed by 3 bases and J by 1 base, leaving 16 bases between them. This CDR3 is built from 17 residues. The full variable domain, with the rest looked up from reference TRBV9 and TRBJ2-2, is DSGVTQTPKHLITATGQRVTLRCSPRSGDLSVYWYQQSLDQGLQFLIQYYNGEERAKGNILERFSAQQFPDLHSELNLSSLELGDSALYFCASSATGQRWNTGELFFGEGSRLTVL.

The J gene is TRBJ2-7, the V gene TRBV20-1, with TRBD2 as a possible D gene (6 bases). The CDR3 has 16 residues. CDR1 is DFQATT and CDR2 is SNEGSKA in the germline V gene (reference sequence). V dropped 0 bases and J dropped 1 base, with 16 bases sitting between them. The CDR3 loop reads CSARDSGAGFSYEQYF. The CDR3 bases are TGCAGTGCTAGAGATTCGGGAGCGGGTTTTTCCTACGAGCAGTACTTC.

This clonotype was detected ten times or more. The CDR3 region is CASSNPGGGGWTEAFF. The CDR3 DNA is TGCGCCAGCAGCAACCCCGGAGGGGGCGGATGGACTGAAGCTTTCTTT. V gene TRBV5-1 combines with J gene TRBJ1-1, with TRBD1 matching 7 bases. V shed 4 bases and J 5 bases; nucleotides not matched to a gene: 14. The CDR3 has 16 residues. Germline CDR1 SGHRS, CDR2 YFSETQ.

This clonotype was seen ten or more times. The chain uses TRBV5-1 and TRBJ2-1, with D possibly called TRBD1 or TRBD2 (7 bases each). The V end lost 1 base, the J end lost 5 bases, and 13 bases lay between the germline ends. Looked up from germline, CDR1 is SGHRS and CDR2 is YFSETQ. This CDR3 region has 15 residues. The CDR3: CASSLLSGTDNEQFF. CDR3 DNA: TGCGCCAGCAGCTTGTTAAGCGGGACAGACAATGAGCAGTTCTTC.

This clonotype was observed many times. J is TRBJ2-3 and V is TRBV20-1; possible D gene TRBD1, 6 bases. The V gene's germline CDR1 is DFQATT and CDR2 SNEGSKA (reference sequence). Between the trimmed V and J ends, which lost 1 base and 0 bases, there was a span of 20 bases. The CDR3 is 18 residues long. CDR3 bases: TGCAGTGCTAGAGTGAGCCCCGGGGACACCCTAAGCACAGATACGCAGTATTTT. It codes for CSARVSPGDTLSTDTQYF.

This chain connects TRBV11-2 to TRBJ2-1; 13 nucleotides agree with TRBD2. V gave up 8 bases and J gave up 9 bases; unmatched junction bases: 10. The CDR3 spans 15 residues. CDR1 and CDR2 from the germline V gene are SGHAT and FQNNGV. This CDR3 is CASYQTSGRFSEQFF. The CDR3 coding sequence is TGTGCCAGCTACCAGACTAGCGGGAGGTTTAGTGAGCAGTTCTTC. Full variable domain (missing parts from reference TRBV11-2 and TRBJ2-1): EAGVAQSPRYKIIEKRQSVAFWCNPISGHATLYWYQQILGQGPKLLIQFQNNGVVDDSQLPKDRFSAERLKGVDSTLKIQPAKLEDSAVYLCASYQTSGRFSEQFFGPGTRLTVL.

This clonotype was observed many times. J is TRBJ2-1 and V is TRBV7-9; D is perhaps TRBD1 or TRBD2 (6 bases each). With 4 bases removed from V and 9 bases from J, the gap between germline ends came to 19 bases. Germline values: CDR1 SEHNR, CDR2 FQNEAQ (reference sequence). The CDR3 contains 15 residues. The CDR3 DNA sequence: TGTGCCAGCAGCTCGCTAGCGCCAAAAGGGGGTGAGCAGTTCTTC. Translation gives CASSSLAPKGGEQFF. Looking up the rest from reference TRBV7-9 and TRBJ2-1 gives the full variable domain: DTGVSQNPRHKITKRGQNVTFRCDPISEHNRLYWYRQTLGQGPEFLTYFQNEAQLEKSRLLSDRFSAERPKGSFSTLEIQRTEQGDSAMYLCASSSLAPKGGEQFFGPGTRLTVL.

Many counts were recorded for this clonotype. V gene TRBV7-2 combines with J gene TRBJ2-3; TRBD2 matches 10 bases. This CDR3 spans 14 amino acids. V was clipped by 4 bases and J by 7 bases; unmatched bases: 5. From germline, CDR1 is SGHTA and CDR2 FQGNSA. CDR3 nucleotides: TGTGCCAGCAGCTCCGTACTAGCGGGGTATACGCAGTATTTT. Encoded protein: CASSSVLAGYTQYF.

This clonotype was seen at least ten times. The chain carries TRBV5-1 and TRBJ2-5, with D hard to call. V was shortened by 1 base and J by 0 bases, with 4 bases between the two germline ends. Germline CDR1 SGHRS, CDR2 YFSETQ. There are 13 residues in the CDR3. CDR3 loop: CASSLPHQETQYF. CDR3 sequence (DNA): TGCGCCAGCAGCTTGCCACACCAAGAGACCCAGTACTTC.

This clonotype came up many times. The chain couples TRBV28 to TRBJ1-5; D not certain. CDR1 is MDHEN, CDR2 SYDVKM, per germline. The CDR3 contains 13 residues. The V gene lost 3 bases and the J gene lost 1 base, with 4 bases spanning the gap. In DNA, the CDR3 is TGTGCCAGCAGTTTTGGGAGCAATCAGCCCCAGCATTTT. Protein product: CASSFGSNQPQHF.

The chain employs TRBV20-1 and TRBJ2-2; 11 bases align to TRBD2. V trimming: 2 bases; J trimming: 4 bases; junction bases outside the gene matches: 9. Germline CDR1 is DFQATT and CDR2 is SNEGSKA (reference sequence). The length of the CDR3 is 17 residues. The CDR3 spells CSARRPGLAERTGELFF. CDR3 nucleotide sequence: TGCAGTGCTAGAAGGCCGGGACTAGCGGAGCGCACCGGGGAGCTGTTTTTT.

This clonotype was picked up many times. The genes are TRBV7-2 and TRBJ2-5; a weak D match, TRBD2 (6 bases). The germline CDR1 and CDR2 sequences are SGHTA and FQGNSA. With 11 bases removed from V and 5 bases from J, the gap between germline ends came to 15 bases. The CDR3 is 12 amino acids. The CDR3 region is CASLRGRETQYF. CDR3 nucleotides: TGTGCCTCCTTGCGGGGACGGGAGACCCAGTACTTC. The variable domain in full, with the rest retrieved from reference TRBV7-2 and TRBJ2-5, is GAGVSQSPSNKVTEKGKDVELRCDPISGHTALYWYRQSLGQGLEFLIYFQGNSAPDKSGLPSDRFSAERTGGSVSTLTIQRTQQEDSAVYLCASLRGRETQYFGPGTRLLVL.

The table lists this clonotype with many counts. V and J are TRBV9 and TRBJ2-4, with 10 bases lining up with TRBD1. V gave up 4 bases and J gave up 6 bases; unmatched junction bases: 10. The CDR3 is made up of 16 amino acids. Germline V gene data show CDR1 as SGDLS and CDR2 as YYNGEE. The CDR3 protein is CASSPSRGQGINIQYF. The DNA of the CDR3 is TGTGCCAGCAGCCCCTCCAGGGGACAGGGGATAAACATTCAGTACTTC. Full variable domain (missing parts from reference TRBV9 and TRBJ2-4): DSGVTQTPKHLITATGQRVTLRCSPRSGDLSVYWYQQSLDQGLQFLIQYYNGEERAKGNILERFSAQQFPDLHSELNLSSLELGDSALYFCASSPSRGQGINIQYFGAGTRLSVL.

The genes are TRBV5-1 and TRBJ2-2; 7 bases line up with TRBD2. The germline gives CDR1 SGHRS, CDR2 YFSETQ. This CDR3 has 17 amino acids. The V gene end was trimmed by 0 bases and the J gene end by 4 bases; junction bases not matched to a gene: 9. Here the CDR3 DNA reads TGCGCCAGCAGCTTGGGGTGGCTAGCGGAGCCCACCGGGGAGCTGTTTTTT. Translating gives CASSLGWLAEPTGELFF.

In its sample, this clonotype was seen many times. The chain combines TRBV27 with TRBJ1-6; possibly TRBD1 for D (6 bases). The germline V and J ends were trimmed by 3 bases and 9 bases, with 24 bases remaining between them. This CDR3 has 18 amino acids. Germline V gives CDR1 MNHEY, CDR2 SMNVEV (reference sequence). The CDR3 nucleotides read TGTGCCAGCAGTTTGGATAGGCCCTCGGGGACATCGAGTTCACCCCTCCACTTT. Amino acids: CASSLDRPSGTSSSPLHF.

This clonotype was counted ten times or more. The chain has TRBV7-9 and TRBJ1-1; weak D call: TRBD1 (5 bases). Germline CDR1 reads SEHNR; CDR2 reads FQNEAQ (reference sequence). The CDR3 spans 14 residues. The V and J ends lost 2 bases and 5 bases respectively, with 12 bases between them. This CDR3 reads CASSLSQGGTEAFF. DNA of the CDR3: TGTGCCAGCAGCTTAAGCCAGGGAGGGACTGAAGCTTTCTTT.

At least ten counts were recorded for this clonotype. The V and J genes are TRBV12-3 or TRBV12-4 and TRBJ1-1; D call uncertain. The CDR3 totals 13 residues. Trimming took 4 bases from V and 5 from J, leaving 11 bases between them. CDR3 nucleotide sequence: TGTGCCAGCAGTTACCGGGAGAAAACTGAAGCTTTCTTT. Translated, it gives CASSYREKTEAFF.

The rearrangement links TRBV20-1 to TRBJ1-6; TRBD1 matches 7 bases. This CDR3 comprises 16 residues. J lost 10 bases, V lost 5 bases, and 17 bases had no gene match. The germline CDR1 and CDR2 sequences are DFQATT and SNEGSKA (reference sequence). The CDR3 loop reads CSAQQEGAGGNSPLHF. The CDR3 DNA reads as TGCAGTGCTCAGCAAGAGGGGGCAGGGGGGAACTCACCCCTCCACTTT.

Written as DNA, the CDR3 is TGTGCCAGCAGCCGCCAGACAGGGGGCGCATTGGAGACCCAGTACTTC. The encoded protein is CASSRQTGGALETQYF. The rearrangement uses TRBV7-6 and TRBJ2-5, with TRBD1 identical over 10 bases. V trimming: 5 bases; J trimming: 5 bases; junction bases outside the gene matches: 11. Germline loops: CDR1 SGHVS, CDR2 FNYEAQ. The CDR3 covers 16 residues.